This TCR beta chain was captured by sequencing in a study of lymphopenia after photon versus proton radiotherapy. Sequencing used immunoSEQ multiplex PCR; TCRdb keeps in-frame clones, though not all of them. The sample has roughly 41,000 clones; 70% to 90% are singletons. A remark on this clone: The antigen is undetermined.

Study-wide findings and caveats: Under photons, naive T cells and diversity fell while effector/memory populations rose. Post-nadir diversity loss with photons came from oligoclonal expansion, particularly CD8+ Temra cells. Authors raise, but do not show, better survival with proton therapy.

V gave up 1 base and J gave up 5 bases; unmatched junction bases: 7. Germline assignment: CDR1 GTSNPN and CDR2 SVGIG (reference sequence). The CDR3 totals 14 residues. The specimen was peripheral blood, collected from a patient treated with photon-based radiotherapy. The origin of this receptor is a man in his fifties or sixties with gastric cancer. The V and J genes are TRBV30 and TRBJ2-5, with TRBD2 matching over 7 bases. The CDR3 region is CAWSASGGRETQYF. The CDR3 DNA reads TGTGCCTGGAGTGCTAGCGGAGGACGGGAGACCCAGTACTTC.